This T cell receptor beta chain was captured by sequencing in a study of response to subunit inactivated influenza vaccine. Study conclusions and caveats: The authors put forward the suggestion that each seasonal influenza vaccination may bring in only a limited number of new T cells.

This clonotype was counted a few times. Its cognate antigen is unknown. In TCRdb, the RT-PCR reads were re-called with MiXCR into one record per CDR3 protein. The sample lists about 500,000 distinct CDR3 sequences, 16% occurring once. CDR1 is LGHNA, CDR2 YSLEER, per germline. The V and J ends lost 1 base and 8 bases respectively, with 13 bases between them. The CDR3 is 14 residues long. The starting material was CD4+ T cells sorted from PBMCs, obtained roughly 24 months after vaccination. The rearrangement uses TRBV4-3 and TRBJ2-3; tentatively, D is TRBD2 (6 bases). The receptor's source is a man aged 45-69 years who received an inactivated influenza vaccine. DNA for the CDR3: TGCGCCAGCAGCCAAGCGGCGGGGTATGGTACGCAGTATTTT. Its protein is CASSQAAGYGTQYF.